The TCR beta chain described here comes from a study of T-cell reconstitution after alpha-beta-depleted transplantation in children. The CDR3 sequence is 13 residues long. Germline V lookup: CDR1 SGHAT, CDR2 FQNNGV. The V and J ends lost 4 bases and 13 bases respectively, with 17 bases between them. This sample's TCRbeta library carried unique molecular identifier barcodes. One entry per CDR3 protein results from TCRdb running MiXCR on the PCR reads. The repertoire includes hundreds of thousands of distinct CDR3 sequences, about 9.5% of them detected once, and 5% to 7% sits in the top ten. This clonotype was seen ten or more times.

The sequenced sample was PBMCs from the stem cell graft donor, obtained from the stem cell graft. The rearrangement links TRBV11-2 to TRBJ2-4; the D is unclear. The sequence was obtained from a human donor who donated a stem cell graft to a child with acute lymphoblastic leukemia. CDR3 in amino acids: CASSSEPKEIQYF. DNA of the CDR3: TGTGCCAGCAGCTCGGAACCCAAAGAGATACAGTACTTC.